Listed here is a single T cell receptor beta chain. No antigen is known for it. This sample was taken from a study of beta chain features in type 1 diabetes. The wider study: Over all samples combined, 90 million to 140 million sorted cells were examined. Study-level points and caveats: Shortening of TCRB CDR3s, moderate but significant, appeared in all four CD4+ subsets of Type 1 diabetes patients.

All of the isolated RNA was reverse transcribed, so expressed TCRB transcripts were sequenced. This table comes from immunoSEQ multiplex PCR, and its TCRdb copy is limited to in-frame clones, with some not included. Here the sample spans about 270,000 clones, roughly 13% being singletons. CD45RO/CCR7/CD25/CD127/CD95/CD27 separated CD4+ naive, central memory, regulatory and stem cell-like memory cells by sorting. In germline, CDR1 is SGHTA, CDR2 FQGNSA. Trimming took off 6 bases at V and 5 bases at J, with 14 bases between the two ends. The CDR3 sequence is 14 residues long. The chain couples TRBV7-2 to TRBJ2-4; D unclear. The clonotype comes from a man between 25 and 39 years old with type 1 diabetes. The sample comprised naive CD4+ T cells from blood. This CDR3 reads CASRRANFENIQYF. The CDR3 DNA reads as TGTGCCAGCAGAAGAGCCAACTTCGAAAACATTCAGTACTTC.